This T cell receptor (beta chain) is from a study of T cells in Graves' hyperthyroidism and ophthalmopathy. At the level of the study: Initial diagnosis, before any treatment, was when peripheral blood was collected.

Study-level points and caveats: Most thyroid clonotypes with frequency above 0.001 were detected in blood.

This clonotype was seen at least ten times. Its specificity is not known. The CDR3 regions of TCR beta were amplified from RNA transcripts. HTBI primers were employed in a first-round RT-PCR of the TCR CDR3. Via MiXCR, TCRdb re-called the multiplex PCR reads, giving one row per CDR3 protein. The profile covers about 640,000 distinct CDR3 sequences, with around 15% appearing a single time and around 13% taken by the ten largest. Disease duration was under 3 months in the ophthalmopathy patients, who also had a Clinical Activity Score of at least 3 and a NOSPECS grade of at least 4. Diagnoses rested on clinical symptoms, serum thyroxine and TRAb, thyroid ultrasound and orbital computed tomography. V was clipped by 6 bases and J by 0 bases; unmatched bases: 6. Germline V gene data show CDR1 as SGHRS and CDR2 as YFSETQ. The CDR3 is made up of 15 amino acids.

The sample comprised blood. V and J are TRBV5-1 and TRBJ2-1; 7 bases map to TRBD2. The TCR was taken from a woman aged 50 to 60 with Graves' ophthalmopathy. CDR3 nucleotide sequence: TGCGCCAGCAACCTAGCGGTAGCCTCCTACAATGAGCAGTTCTTC. It is translated as CASNLAVASYNEQFF.